The source of this TCR beta chain is a study of T cells in Graves' hyperthyroidism and ophthalmopathy. RNA transcripts yielded amplified TCR beta CDR3 regions. The study used the HTBI primer set for a first-round RT-PCR of the TCR CDR3. One entry per CDR3 protein results from TCRdb running MiXCR on the multiplex PCR reads. The sample includes 700,000 or so distinct CDR3 sequences, approximately 15% of them seen just once. The V segment lost 6 bases and the J segment 0 bases; nucleotides outside the gene matches: 11. CDR1 is LGHNA, CDR2 YSLEER, per germline. The CDR3 loop spans 17 amino acids. This clonotype was sampled from a woman aged 45 to 65 with Graves' ophthalmopathy. V and J are TRBV4-3 and TRBJ2-3; 8 bases fit TRBD2. The sequencing sample was made of blood. CDR3 sequence (DNA): TGCGCCAGCAGTCGAAAAACTAGCGGCCCTAGCACAGATACGCAGTATTTT. Protein: CASSRKTSGPSTDTQYF.